This TCR beta chain was sequenced in a study of Graves' ophthalmopathy and Graves' hyperthyroidism. The study, taken as a whole, reports: Ophthalmopathy cases were distinguished from stable hyperthyroidism by a 13-signature model, reaching about 90% sensitivity and 70% to 84% specificity.

The sequenced template was RNA, covering the TCR beta CDR3 region. HTBI-primed first-round RT-PCR preceded second-round multiplex PCR. Via MiXCR, TCRdb re-called the multiplex PCR reads, giving one row per CDR3 protein. The data hold about 550,000 distinct CDR3 sequences, with 39% observed a single time. In regard to this clonotype: Its specificity is not known.

The CDR3 contains 19 residues. CDR1 and CDR2 (germline): SGHTA, FQGNSA. V shed 5 bases and J 2 bases; nucleotides not matched to a gene: 14. The chain combines TRBV7-2 with TRBJ2-5; 13 nucleotides align to TRBD2. The origin of this receptor is an adult man with Graves' hyperthyroidism. The sample taken for sequencing was peripheral blood or thyroid tissue (not recorded which). The CDR3 DNA sequence: TGTGCCAGCAGCCAATGGGGGACTAGCGGGGACCAAACACAAGAGACCCAGTACTTC. This translates into CASSQWGTSGDQTQETQYF. Full variable domain (outside the CDR3, taken from reference TRBV7-2 and TRBJ2-5): GAGVSQSPSNKVTEKGKDVELRCDPISGHTALYWYRQSLGQGLEFLIYFQGNSAPDKSGLPSDRFSAERTGGSVSTLTIQRTQQEDSAVYLCASSQWGTSGDQTQETQYFGPGTRLLVL.